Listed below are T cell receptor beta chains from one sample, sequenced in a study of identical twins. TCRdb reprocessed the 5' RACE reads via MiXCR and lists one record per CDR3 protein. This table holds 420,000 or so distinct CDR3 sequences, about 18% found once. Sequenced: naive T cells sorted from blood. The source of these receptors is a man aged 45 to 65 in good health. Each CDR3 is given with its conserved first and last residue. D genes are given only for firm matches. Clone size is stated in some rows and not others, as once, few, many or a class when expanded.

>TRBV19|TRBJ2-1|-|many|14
TGTGCCAGCTCCCGGGTAGGGGACGTCAATGAGCAGTTCTTC
CASSRVGDVNEQFF
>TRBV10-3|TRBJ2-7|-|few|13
TGTGCCATCAGTGAGTCGTCTTTGGGCGAGCAGTACTTC
CAISESSLGEQYF
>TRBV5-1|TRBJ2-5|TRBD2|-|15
TGCGCCAGCAGCTTAGGTTCCGGGGAGGGAGAGACCCAGTACTTC
CASSLGSGEGETQYF
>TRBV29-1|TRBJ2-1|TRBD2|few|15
TGCAGCGCTCCCTGGGGCGGGGGGGCCGGTGATGAGCAGTTCTTC
CSAPWGGGAGDEQFF
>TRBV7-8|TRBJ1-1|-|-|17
TGTGCCAGCAGCTTAGGAGGGGGTGCCCTTCGGAACACTGAAGCTTTCTTT
CASSLGGGALRNTEAFF
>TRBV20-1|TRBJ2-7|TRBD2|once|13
TGCAGTGGGACTAGCGTTAGCTCCTACGAGCAGTACTTC
CSGTSVSSYEQYF
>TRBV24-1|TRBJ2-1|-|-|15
TGTGCCACCAGTGCGACAGGTTTTGGACACAATGAGCAGTTCTTC
CATSATGFGHNEQFF
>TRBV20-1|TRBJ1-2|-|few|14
TGCAGTGCCAGCCGGGGGTCAACTAACTATGGCTACACCTTC
CSASRGSTNYGYTF
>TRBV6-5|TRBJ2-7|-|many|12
TGTGCCACTTCAGGGCTTTCCTACGAGCAGTACTTC
CATSGLSYEQYF
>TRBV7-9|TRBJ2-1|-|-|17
TGTGCCAGCAGCCCCCACAGATGGCTAGCGCAGACCAATGAGCAGTTCTTC
CASSPHRWLAQTNEQFF
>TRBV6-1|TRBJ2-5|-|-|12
TGTGCCAGCAGTGAATTAGGAGAGACCCAGTACTTC
CASSELGETQYF
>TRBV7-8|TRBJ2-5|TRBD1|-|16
TGTGCCAGCAGCCCCGGCGGCAGGGGGTACCAAGAGACCCAGTACTTC
CASSPGGRGYQETQYF
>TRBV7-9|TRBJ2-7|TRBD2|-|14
TGTGCCAGCAGCTTAGATCCTAGCGGCTACGAGCAGTACTTC
CASSLDPSGYEQYF
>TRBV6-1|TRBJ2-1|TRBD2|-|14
TGTGCCAGCACCCTTAGCGGGGTCAGGGATGAGCAGTTCTTC
CASTLSGVRDEQFF
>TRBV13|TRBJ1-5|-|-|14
TGTGCCAGCTCAACAGGGCCGGGCAATCAGCCCCAGCATTTT
CASSTGPGNQPQHF
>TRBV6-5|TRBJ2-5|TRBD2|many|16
TGTGCCAGCAGTTACCCGACTAGCGGGGGGGGAGAGACCCAGTACTTC
CASSYPTSGGGETQYF
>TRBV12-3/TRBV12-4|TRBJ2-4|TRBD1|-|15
TGTGCCAGCAGTCAGGGGGCGGGCTCCAAAAACATTCAGTACTTC
CASSQGAGSKNIQYF
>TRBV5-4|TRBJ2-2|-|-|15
TGTGCCAGCAGCTTGGTCAGCCTGAACACCGGGGAGCTGTTTTTT
CASSLVSLNTGELFF
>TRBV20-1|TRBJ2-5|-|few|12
TGCAGTGCTAGAGGTCCGGTGGAGACCCAGTACTTC
CSARGPVETQYF
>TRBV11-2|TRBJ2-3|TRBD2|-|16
TGTGCCAGCAGCTCCTCGGGCGGGGGGATCCCAGATACGCAGTATTTT
CASSSSGGGIPDTQYF
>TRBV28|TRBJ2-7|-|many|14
TGTGCCAGCAGGATGCGACAGGACAGCTACGAGCAGTACTTC
CASRMRQDSYEQYF
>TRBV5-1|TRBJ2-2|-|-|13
TGCGCCAGCAGCTTGGACACTCCCGGGGAGCTGTTTTTT
CASSLDTPGELFF
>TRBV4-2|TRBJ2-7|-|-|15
TGTGCCAGCAGCCAAGGGGAGTACAGGGCCCACGAGCAGTACTTC
CASSQGEYRAHEQYF
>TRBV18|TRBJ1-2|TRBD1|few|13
TGTGCCAGCTCACCTGGGACAGGCCCTGGCTACACCTTC
CASSPGTGPGYTF
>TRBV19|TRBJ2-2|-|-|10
TGTGCCAGTAGATCCGGGGAGCTGTTTTTT
CASRSGELFF
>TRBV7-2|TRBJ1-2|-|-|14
TGTGCCAGCAGGACTAGAGACAGAAACTATGGCTACACCTTC
CASRTRDRNYGYTF